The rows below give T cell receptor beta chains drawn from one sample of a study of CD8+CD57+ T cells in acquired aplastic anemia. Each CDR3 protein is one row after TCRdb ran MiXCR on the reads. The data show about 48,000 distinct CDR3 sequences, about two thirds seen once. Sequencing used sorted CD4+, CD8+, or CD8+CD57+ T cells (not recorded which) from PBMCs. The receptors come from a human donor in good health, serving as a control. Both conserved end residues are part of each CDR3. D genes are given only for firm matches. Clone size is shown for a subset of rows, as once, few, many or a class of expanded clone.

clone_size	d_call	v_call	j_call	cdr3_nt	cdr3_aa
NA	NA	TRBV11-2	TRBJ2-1	TGTGCCAGCAGCTTACAGAAACCGTGTCTGAGCTCCTACAATGAGCAGTTCTTC	CASSLQKPCLSSYNEQFF
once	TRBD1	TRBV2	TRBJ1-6	TGTGCCAGCACTAAACAGGGGGCACGTTCACCCCTCCACTTT	CASTKQGARSPLHF
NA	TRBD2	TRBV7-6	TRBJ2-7	TGTGCCAGCACCAGACTAGCGCCGTACGAGCAGTACTTC	CASTRLAPYEQYF
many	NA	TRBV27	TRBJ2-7	TGTGCCAGCAGTCCGACAGGATGGGCCTACGAGCAGTACTTC	CASSPTGWAYEQYF
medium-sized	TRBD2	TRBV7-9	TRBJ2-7	TGTGCCAGCAGCAGCGGGATGCCCTACGAGCAGTACTTC	CASSSGMPYEQYF
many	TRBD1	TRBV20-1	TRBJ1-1	TGCAGTGCTAGAGATCCCCCAAGGGGGCTTGACACTGAAGCTTTCTTT	CSARDPPRGLDTEAFF
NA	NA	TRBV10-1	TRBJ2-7	TGCGCCAGCAGTGAGGTCAGAGGGAACGAGCAGTACTTC	CASSEVRGNEQYF
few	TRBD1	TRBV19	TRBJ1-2	TGTGCCAGCCACAGGGGCAGGTATGGCTACACCTTC	CASHRGRYGYTF
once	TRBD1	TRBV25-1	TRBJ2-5	TGTGCCAGCAGTGAATGGGGGACAGGGGGCTTTGAGACCCAGTACTTC	CASSEWGTGGFETQYF
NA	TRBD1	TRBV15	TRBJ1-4	TGTGCCACCAGCAGAACAGGGGAGGCTAATGAAAAACTGTTTTTT	CATSRTGEANEKLFF
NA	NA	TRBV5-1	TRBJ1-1	TGCGCCAGCAGACGAACATCTAAAGAAAGAGGGGCTTTCTTT	CASRRTSKERGAFF
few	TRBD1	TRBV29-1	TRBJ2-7	TGCAGCGTTTCCGGGACAGGCACCTACGAGCAGTACTTC	CSVSGTGTYEQYF
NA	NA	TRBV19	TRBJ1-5	TGTGCCAGTAGTATTGCGGTCAATCAGCCCCAGCATTTT	CASSIAVNQPQHF
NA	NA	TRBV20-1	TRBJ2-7	TGCAGTGCTGCGTCGATACTAGCTGGGGCCTACGAGCAGTACTTC	CSAASILAGAYEQYF
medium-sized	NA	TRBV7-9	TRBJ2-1	TGTGCCAGCGCCGGAGCGGACAATGAGCAGTTCTTC	CASAGADNEQFF
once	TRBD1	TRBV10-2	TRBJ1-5	TGCGCCAGCAGGAAGGGACAGGGTAGTCAGCCCCAGCATTTT	CASRKGQGSQPQHF
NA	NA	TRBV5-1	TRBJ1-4	TGCGCCAGCAGTTACACTGGGGGGCTGGCTAATGAAAAACTGTTTTTT	CASSYTGGLANEKLFF
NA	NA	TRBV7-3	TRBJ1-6	TGTGCCAGCAGCTTGTCCGGCGATAATTCACCCCTCCACTTT	CASSLSGDNSPLHF
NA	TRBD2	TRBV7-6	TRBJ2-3	TGTGCCAGCAGCTTAGAGTGGCGGGGGGGAACAGATACGCAGTATTTT	CASSLEWRGGTDTQYF
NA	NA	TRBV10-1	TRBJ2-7	TGCGCCAGCAGTCCCCGGGACGGACGCGATGCCTACGAGCAGTACTTC	CASSPRDGRDAYEQYF
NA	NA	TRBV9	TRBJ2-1	TGTGCCAGCAGCGTACTCTCCCAGGGGGGAAACAATGAGCAGTTCTTC	CASSVLSQGGNNEQFF
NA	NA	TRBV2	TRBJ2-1	TGTGCCAGCAGTGATATACGTAGGGAAAATGAGCAGTTCTTC	CASSDIRRENEQFF
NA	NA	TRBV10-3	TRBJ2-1	TGTGCCATCGGCGGAGCGGGCCACTCCTACAATGAGCAGTTCTTC	CAIGGAGHSYNEQFF
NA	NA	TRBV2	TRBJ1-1	TGTGCCAGCAGTGATTCAGACGTCAAGATCGCTGAAGCTTTCTTT	CASSDSDVKIAEAFF
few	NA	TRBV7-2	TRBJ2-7	TGCGCCAGCAGCCAAGATCGGGGGTACGAGCAGTACTTC	CASSQDRGYEQYF
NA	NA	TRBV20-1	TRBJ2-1	TGCAGTGCTAATGAGCGGGATGAGCAGTTCTTC	CSANERDEQFF
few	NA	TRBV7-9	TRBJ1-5	TGTGCCAGCAGCGTCGCGACAGATAGCAATCAGCCCCAGCATTTT	CASSVATDSNQPQHF
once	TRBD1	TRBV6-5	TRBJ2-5	TGTGCCAGCAGTTACCGGCGGACAGGGTTAATACAAGAGACCCAGTACTTC	CASSYRRTGLIQETQYF
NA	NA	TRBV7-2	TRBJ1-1	TGTGCCAGCCAAGGGGACCCCGGGACTGAAGCTTTCTTT	CASQGDPGTEAFF
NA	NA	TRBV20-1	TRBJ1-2	TGCAGTGCTAGAAGGTCCAGGGTAAATGGCTACACCTTC	CSARRSRVNGYTF
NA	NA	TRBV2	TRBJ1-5	TGTGCCAGCAGTGAACTGGGGTCAAATCAGCCCCAGCATTTT	CASSELGSNQPQHF
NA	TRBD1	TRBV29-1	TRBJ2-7	TGCAGCGTTGGGATCGCGGGACAGGGGGCCTACGAGCAGTACTTC	CSVGIAGQGAYEQYF
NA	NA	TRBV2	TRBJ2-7	TGTGCCAGCAGTGACGAGCGAATCTACGAGCAGTACTTC	CASSDERIYEQYF
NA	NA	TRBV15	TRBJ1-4	TGTGCCACCAGCGTAGCAGAGGCAACTAATGAAAAACTGTTTTTT	CATSVAEATNEKLFF
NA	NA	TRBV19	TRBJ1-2	TGTGCCAGTAGTACCAACCCCACTTATGGCTACACCTTC	CASSTNPTYGYTF
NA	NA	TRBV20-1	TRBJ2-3	TGCAGTGCCCAGATTAGCACAGATACGCAGTATTTT	CSAQISTDTQYF
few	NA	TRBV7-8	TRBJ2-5	TGTGCCAGCAGCTTAGACCGGCGGGAGACCCAGTACTTC	CASSLDRRETQYF
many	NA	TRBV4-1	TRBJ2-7	TGCGCCAGCAGCCAAGACGGTTTTGGAAACTACGAGCAGTACTTC	CASSQDGFGNYEQYF
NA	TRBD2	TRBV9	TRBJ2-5	TGTGCCAGCAGCGTAGGGACTAGCGGGGCTGGCCAAGAGACCCAGTACTTC	CASSVGTSGAGQETQYF
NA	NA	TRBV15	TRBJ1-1	TGTGCCACCAGCAGCGACTTTGGGGGCAGCCTGAACACTGAAGCTTTCTTT	CATSSDFGGSLNTEAFF
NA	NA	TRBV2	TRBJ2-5	TGTGCCAGCAGTGAGCGTACTAGTCAAGAGACCCAGTACTTC	CASSERTSQETQYF
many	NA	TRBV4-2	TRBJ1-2	TGTGCCAGCAGCCAAGATGAGTTAGGCAGCGACTATGGCTACACCTTC	CASSQDELGSDYGYTF
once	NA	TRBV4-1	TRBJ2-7	TGCGCCAGCAGCCAAGATCGTCTGGCAACCAGCGGACCGAGCTCCTACGAGCGGCACTTC	CASSQDRLATSGPSSYERHF
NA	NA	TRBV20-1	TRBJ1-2	TGCAGTGCTAGAGATGGCTACACCTTC	CSARDGYTF
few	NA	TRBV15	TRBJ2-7	TGTGCCACCAGCAGAGATGGGGCTAGGAACCACGAGCAGTACTTC	CATSRDGARNHEQYF